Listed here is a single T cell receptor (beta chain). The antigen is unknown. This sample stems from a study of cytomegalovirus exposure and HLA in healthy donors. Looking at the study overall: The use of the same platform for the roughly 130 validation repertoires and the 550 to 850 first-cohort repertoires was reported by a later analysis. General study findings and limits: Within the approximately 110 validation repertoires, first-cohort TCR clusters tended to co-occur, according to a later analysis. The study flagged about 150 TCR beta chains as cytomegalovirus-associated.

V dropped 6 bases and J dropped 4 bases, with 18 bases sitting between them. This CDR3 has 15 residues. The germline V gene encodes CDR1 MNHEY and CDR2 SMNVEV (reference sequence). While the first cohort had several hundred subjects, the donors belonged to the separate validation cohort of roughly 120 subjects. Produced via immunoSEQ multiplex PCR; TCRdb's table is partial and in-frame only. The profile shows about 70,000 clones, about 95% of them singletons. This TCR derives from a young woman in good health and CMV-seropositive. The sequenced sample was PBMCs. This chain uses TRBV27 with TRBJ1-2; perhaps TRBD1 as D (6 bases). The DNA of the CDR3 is TGTGCCAGCAGACCTGGGGGCGACCTGTTCTATGGCTACACCTTC. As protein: CASRPGGDLFYGYTF.